Following are 3 T cell receptor beta chains from one sample sequenced in a study of post-analysis software for immune sequencing data. Study results and caveats: Patients showed TRBV5-6, TRBV5-1 and TRBV20-1 among five TRBV segments more frequent than in controls.

These TCRs' antigens remain unknown. Unique molecular identifiers were built into the TCR beta cDNA libraries. TCRdb itself ran the PCR reads through MiXCR, one entry per CDR3 protein. The sample includes 750,000 to 950,000 distinct CDR3 sequences, approximately 53% of them seen just once. Sequenced material: blood. The origin of the receptors is a girl under 18 with multiple sclerosis.

The CDR3 loop reads CASSPLPDTEAFF. The CDR3 DNA reads as TGTGCCAGCAGTCCCCTGCCGGACACTGAAGCTTTCTTT. The J gene is TRBJ1-1, the V gene TRBV27; D gene uncertain. V lost 5 bases and J 3 bases, leaving 10 bases between the germline ends. Germline V gene lookup returns CDR1 MNHEY and CDR2 SMNVEV (reference sequence). The CDR3 totals 13 residues.

The chain couples TRBV29-1 to TRBJ2-4; D is undetermined. The J call may be mistaken, given a closer DNA end match to TRBJ2-7. The germline CDR1 and CDR2 sequences are SQVTM and ANQGSEA. This CDR3 spans 12 amino acids. CDR3 sequence reads: CSVGNRNYEQYF. The CDR3 DNA sequence: TGCAGCGTGGGGAACAGAAACTACGAGCAGTACTTC.

The sample holds a few counts of this clonotype. This chain connects TRBV27 to TRBJ2-4, with 9 bases that match TRBD2. The CDR3 sequence is 19 residues long. J was trimmed by 3 bases and V by 2 bases; bases with no gene match: 14. Germline V gene data show CDR1 as MNHEY and CDR2 as SMNVEV (reference sequence). The CDR3 DNA follows: TGTGCCAGCAGTTTAAGGGTAGCGGGAGTGGAGGTGGGCAAAAACATTCAGTACTTC. The encoded protein is CASSLRVAGVEVGKNIQYF.